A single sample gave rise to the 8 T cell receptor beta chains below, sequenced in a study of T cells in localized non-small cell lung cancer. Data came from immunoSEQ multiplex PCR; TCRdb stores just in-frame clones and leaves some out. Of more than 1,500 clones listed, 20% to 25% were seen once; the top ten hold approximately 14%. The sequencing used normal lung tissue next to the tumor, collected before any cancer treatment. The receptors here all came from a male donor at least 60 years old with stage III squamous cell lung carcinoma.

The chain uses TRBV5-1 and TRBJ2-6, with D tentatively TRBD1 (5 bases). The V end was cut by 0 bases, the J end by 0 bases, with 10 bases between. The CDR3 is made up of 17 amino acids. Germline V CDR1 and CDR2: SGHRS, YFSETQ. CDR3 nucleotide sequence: TGCGCCAGCAGCTTGGGACAGTCCCTCTCTGGGGCCAACGTCCTGACTTTC. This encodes CASSLGQSLSGANVLTF.

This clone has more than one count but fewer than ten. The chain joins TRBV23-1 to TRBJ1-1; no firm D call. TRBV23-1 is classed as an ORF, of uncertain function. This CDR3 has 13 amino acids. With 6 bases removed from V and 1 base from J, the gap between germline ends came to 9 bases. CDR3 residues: CASSRGRNTEAFF. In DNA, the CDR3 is TGCGCCAGCAGCCGGGGTCGGAACACTGAAGCTTTCTTT.

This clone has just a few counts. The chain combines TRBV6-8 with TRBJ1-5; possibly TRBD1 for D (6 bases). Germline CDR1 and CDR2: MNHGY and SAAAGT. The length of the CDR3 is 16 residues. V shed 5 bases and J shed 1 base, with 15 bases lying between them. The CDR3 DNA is TGTGCCAGCAGTCCCGGGGGGCAGGGCAGCAATCAGCCCCAGCATTTT. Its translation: CASSPGGQGSNQPQHF.

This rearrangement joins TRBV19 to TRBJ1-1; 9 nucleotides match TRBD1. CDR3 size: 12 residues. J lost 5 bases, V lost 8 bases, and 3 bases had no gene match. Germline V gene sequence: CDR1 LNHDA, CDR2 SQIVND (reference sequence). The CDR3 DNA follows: TGTGCCAGTCGGGACAGGGATACTGAAGCTTTCTTT. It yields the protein CASRDRDTEAFF.

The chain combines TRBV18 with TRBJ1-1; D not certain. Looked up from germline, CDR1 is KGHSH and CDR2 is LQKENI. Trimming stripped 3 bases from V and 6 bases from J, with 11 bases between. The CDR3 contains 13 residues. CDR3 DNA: TGTGCCAGCTCACCTCGCGAAGAGGCTGAAGCTTTCTTT. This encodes CASSPREEAEAFF. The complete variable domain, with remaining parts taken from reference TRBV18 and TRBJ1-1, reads NAGVMQNPRHLVRRRGQEARLRCSPMKGHSHVYWYRQLPEEGLKFMVYLQKENIIDESGMPKERFSAEFPKEGPSILRIQQVVRGDSAAYFCASSPREEAEAFFGQGTRLTVV.

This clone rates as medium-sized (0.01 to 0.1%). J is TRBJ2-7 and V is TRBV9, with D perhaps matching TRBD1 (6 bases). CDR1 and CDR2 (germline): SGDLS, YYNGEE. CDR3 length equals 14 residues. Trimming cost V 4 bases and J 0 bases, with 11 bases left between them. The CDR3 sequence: CASSRDTSSYEQYF. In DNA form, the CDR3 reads TGTGCCAGCAGCCGGGACACCAGCTCCTACGAGCAGTACTTC.

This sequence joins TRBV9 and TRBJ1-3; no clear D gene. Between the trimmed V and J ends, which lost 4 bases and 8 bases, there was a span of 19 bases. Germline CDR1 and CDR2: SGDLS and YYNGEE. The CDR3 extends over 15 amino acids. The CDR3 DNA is TGTGCCAGCAGCCCCGGACTTTCTGGGTCGGACACCATATATTTT. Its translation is CASSPGLSGSDTIYF.

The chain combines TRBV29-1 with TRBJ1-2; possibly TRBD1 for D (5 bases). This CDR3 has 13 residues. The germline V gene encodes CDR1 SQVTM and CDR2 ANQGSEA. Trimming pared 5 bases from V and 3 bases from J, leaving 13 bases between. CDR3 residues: CSVKRGSDYGYTF. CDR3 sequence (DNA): TGCAGCGTTAAAAGGGGATCGGACTATGGCTACACCTTC.